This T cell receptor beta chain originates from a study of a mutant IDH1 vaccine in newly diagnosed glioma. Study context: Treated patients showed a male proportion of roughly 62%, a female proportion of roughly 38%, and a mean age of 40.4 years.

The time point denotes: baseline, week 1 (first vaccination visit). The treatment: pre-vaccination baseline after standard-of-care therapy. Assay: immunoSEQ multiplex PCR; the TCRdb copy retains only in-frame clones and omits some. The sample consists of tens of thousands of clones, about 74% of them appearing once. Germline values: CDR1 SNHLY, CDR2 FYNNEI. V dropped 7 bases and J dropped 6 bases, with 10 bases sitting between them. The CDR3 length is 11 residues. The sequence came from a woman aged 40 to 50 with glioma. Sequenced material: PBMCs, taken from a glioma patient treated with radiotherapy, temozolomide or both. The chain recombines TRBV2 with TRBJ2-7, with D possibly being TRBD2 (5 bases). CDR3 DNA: TGTGCCAGCAACACGGCGGGCGAGCAGTACTTC. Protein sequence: CASNTAGEQYF. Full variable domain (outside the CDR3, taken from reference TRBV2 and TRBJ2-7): EPEVTQTPSHQVTQMGQEVILRCVPISNHLYFYWYRQILGQKVEFLVSFYNNEISEKSEIFDDQFSVERPDGSNFTLKIRSTKLEDSAMYFCASNTAGEQYFGPGTRLTVT.